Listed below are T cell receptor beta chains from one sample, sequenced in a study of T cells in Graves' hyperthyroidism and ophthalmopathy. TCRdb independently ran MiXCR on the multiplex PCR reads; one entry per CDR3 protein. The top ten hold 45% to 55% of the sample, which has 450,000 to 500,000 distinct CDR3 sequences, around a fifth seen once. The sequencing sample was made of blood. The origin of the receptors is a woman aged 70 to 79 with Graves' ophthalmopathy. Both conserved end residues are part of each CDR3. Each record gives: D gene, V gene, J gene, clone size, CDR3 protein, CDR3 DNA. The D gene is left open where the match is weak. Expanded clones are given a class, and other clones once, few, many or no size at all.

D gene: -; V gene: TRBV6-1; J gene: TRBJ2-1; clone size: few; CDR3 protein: CASSLSGTDPIIKQFF; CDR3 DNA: TGTGCCAGCAGTCTCTCCGGGACGGATCCCATTATCAAGCAGTTCTTC
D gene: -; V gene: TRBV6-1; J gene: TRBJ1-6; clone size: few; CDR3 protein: CASSDLAPAGTYNSPLHF; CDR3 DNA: TGTGCCAGCAGTGATCTGGCCCCGGCAGGCACCTATAATTCACCCCTCCACTTT
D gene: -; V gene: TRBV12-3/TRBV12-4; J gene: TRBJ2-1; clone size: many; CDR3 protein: CASSLGGTSYNEQFF; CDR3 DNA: TGTGCCAGCAGTTTAGGCGGGACCTCCTACAATGAGCAGTTCTTC
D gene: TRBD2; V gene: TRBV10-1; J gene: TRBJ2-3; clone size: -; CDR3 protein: CASSESWLAGGTEDTQYF; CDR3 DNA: TGCGCCAGCAGTGAGTCCTGGCTAGCGGGAGGAACGGAAGATACGCAGTATTTT
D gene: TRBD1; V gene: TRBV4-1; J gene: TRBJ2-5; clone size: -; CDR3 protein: CASSLTGTGPVETQYF; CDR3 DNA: TGCGCCAGCAGCCTCACGGGGACAGGTCCGGTAGAGACCCAGTACTTC
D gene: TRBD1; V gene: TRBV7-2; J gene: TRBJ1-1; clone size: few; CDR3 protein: CASSLVDRGRAFF; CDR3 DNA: TGTGCCAGCAGCTTAGTTGACAGGGGAAGGGCTTTCTTT
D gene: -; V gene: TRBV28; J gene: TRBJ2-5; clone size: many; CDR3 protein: CASSFLGGGQETQYF; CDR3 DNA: TGTGCCAGCAGTTTTCTAGGCGGAGGCCAAGAGACCCAGTACTTC
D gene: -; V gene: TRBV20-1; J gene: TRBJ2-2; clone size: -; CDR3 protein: CSARMYGSNTGELFF; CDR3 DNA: TGCAGTGCTAGGATGTACGGTTCGAACACCGGGGAGCTGTTTTTT
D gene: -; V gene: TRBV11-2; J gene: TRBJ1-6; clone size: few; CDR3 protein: CASSLDSPYNSPLHF; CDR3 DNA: TGTGCCAGCAGCCTGGACAGCCCTTATAATTCACCCCTCCACTTT
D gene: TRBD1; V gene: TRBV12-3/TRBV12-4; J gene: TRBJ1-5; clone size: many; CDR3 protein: CASSFAGGRGNQPQHF; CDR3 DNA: TGTGCCAGCAGTTTTGCAGGGGGTCGGGGCAATCAGCCCCAGCATTTT